This T cell receptor beta chain was retrieved from a study of shared clonotypes between healthy human individuals. Per the germline V gene, CDR1 is SGDLS and CDR2 is YYNGEE. The trim removed 1 base at V and 5 bases at J, leaving 6 bases unmatched. The CDR3 is made up of 17 amino acids. Method: immunoSEQ multiplex PCR; TCRdb's copy keeps in-frame clones and lacks some. The sample holds just over 2,000,000 clones; about 95% are singletons and the top ten take around 1.1%. The naive CD8 subset, CD45RO-negative cells positively selected for CCR7, excluded terminally differentiated effector memory CD45RA+ cells.

This chain connects TRBV9 to TRBJ2-3; 14 bases agree with TRBD2. The TCR sequence derives from a man between 18 and 35 years old in good health. Sequencing was performed on naive CD8+ T cells sorted from blood. Written as DNA, the CDR3 is TGTGCCAGCAGCGTATTGGGACTAGCGGGAGTCGGAGATACGCAGTATTTT. Its protein product is CASSVLGLAGVGDTQYF.